This T cell receptor beta chain was sequenced in a study of T cells in Graves' hyperthyroidism and ophthalmopathy. Authors of the study amplified TCR beta CDR3 regions from RNA transcripts. HTBI primers were the set used in a first-round RT-PCR of the TCR CDR3. TCRdb independently ran MiXCR on the multiplex PCR reads; one entry per CDR3 protein. The sample lists around 450,000 distinct CDR3 sequences; less than 20% were seen once. Patients were excluded because of uncontrolled infection, other autoimmune disease, pregnancy or lactation. The PBMCs were sourced from fresh peripheral blood (about 10 ml). A few counts support this clonotype. What it recognizes is unknown. Study-wide results and caveats: From stable hyperthyroidism, ophthalmopathy was separated by a 13 V-J model.

The sequenced sample was blood. This clonotype was obtained from a woman aged 18-35 years with Graves' hyperthyroidism.

The CDR3 reads CASSLGPGQGDYYEQYF. In nucleotides, the CDR3 is TGTGCCAGCAGCTTAGGCCCCGGACAGGGGGACTACTACGAGCAGTACTTC. The J gene is TRBJ2-7, the V gene TRBV11-2; 10 bases line up with TRBD1. V dropped 1 base and J dropped 3; count of bases not matched to a gene: 9. In germline, CDR1 is SGHAT, CDR2 FQNNGV. There are 17 residues in the CDR3.